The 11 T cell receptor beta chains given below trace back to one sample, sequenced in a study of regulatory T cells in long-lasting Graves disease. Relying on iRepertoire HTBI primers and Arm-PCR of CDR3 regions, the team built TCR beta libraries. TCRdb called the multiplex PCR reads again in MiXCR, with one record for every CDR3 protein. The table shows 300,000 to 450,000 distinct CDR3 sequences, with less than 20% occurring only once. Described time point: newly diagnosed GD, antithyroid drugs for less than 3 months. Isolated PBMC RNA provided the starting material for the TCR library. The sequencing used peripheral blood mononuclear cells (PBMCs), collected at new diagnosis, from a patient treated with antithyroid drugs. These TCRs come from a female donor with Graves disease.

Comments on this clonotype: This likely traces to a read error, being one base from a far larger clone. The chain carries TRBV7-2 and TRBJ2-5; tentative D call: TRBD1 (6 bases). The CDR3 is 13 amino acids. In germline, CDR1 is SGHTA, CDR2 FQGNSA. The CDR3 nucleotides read TGTGCCTGCAGCTCGGGACAACAAGAGACCCAGTACTTC. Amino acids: CACSSGQQETQYF. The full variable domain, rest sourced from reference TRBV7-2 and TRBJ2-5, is GAGVSQSPSNKVTEKGKDVELRCDPISGHTALYWYRQSLGQGLEFLIYFQGNSAPDKSGLPSDRFSAERTGGSVSTLTIQRTQQEDSAVYLCACSSGQQETQYFGPGTRLLVL.

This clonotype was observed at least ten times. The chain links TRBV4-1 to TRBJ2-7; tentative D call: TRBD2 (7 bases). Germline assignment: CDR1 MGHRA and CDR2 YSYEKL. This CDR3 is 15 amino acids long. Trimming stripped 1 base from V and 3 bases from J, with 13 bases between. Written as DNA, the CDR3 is TGCGCCAGCAGCCAAGTCGGGGGGCGGAACTACGAGCAGTACTTC. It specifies CASSQVGGRNYEQYF.

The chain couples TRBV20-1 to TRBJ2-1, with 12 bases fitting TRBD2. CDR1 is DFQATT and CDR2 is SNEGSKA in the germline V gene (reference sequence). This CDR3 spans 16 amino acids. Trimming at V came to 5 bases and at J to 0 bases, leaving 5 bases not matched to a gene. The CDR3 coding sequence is TGCAGTGCTTCCAAGGGACTAGCGGGCTCCTACAATGAGCAGTTCTTC. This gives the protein CSASKGLAGSYNEQFF.

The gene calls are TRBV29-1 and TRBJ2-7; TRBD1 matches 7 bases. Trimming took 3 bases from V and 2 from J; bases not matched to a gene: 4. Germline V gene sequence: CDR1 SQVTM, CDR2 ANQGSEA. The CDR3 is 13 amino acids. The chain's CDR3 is CSVEGDSPYEQYF. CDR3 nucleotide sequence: TGCAGCGTTGAGGGGGACAGCCCCTACGAGCAGTACTTC.

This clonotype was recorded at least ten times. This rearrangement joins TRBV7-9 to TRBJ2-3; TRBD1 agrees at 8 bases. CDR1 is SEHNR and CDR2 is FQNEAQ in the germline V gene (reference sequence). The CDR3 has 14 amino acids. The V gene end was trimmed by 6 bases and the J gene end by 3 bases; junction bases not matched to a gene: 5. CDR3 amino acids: CASSLDRGTDTQYF. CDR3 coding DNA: TGTGCCAGCAGTCTCGACAGGGGTACAGATACGCAGTATTTT.

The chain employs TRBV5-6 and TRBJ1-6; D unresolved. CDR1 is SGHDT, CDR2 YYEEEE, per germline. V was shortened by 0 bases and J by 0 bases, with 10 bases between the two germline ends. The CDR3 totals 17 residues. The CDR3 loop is CASSLERSSSYNSPLHF. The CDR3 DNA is TGTGCCAGCAGCTTGGAGAGATCTAGCTCCTATAATTCACCCCTCCACTTT.

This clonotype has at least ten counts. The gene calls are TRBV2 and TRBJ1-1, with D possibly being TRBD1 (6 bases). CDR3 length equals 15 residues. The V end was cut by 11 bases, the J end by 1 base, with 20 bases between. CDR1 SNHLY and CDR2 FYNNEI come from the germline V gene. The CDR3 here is CAGPGHAIGNTEAFF. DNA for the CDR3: TGTGCCGGACCGGGACATGCCATAGGGAACACTGAAGCTTTCTTT.

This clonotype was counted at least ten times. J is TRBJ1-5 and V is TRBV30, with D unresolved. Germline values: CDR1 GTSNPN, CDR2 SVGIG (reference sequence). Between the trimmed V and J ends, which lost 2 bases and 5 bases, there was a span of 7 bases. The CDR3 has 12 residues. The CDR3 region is CAWSLGYQPQHF. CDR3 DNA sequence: TGTGCCTGGAGTTTGGGTTATCAGCCCCAGCATTTT.

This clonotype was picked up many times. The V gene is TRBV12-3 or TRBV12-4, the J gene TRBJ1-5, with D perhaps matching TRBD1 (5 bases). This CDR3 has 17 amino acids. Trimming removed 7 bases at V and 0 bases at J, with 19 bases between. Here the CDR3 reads CASTLTEPWDSNQPQHF. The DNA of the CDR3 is TGTGCCAGCACCCTGACAGAACCCTGGGATAGCAATCAGCCCCAGCATTTT.

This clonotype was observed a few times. The CDR3 sequence is CATSDSRARGKKLFF. CDR3 coding DNA: TGTGCCACCAGTGATTCGAGGGCCCGCGGAAAAAAACTGTTTTTT. The genes are TRBV24-1 and TRBJ1-4, with unresolved D. The CDR3 length is 15 residues. Trimming removed 2 bases from V and 9 bases from J, with 15 bases in between. The germline V gene encodes CDR1 KGHDR and CDR2 SFDVKD.

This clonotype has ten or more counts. The CDR3 DNA is TGTGCCAGCAGTCCAGCGGGGTTCCAAGAGACCCAGTACTTC. Translation: CASSPAGFQETQYF. V is TRBV12-3 or TRBV12-4 and J is TRBJ2-5; 7 bases match TRBD2. The CDR3 runs 14 residues. With V trimmed by 5 bases and J by 1 base, 4 bases remained unmatched.